The 32 T cell receptor beta chains reported below all come from one sample, sequenced in a study of CXCR3-negative and CXCR3-positive naive CD8 T cells. All TRB cDNA libraries came from 5' RACE performed with UMI labels. TCRdb reprocessed the 5' RACE reads; each CDR3 protein has one entry and no DNA is given. With some 130,000 distinct CDR3 sequences in the sample, the ten largest clones hold just under 0.5%. The specimen was naive CXCR3- CD8+ T cells from blood. The subset: CD45RO-CCR7+CD27+CD95- naive CD8+ T cells lacking CXCR3 (TNR3-). These receptors originate from a human donor in good health. Some clones in this sample may be carry-over from other donors' samples.

The chain has TRBV12-3 or TRBV12-4 and TRBJ2-2; TCRdb's D call, TRBD1, is unchecked because there is no DNA. This CDR3 has 15 residues. This CDR3 reads CASRFGTDNTGELFF.

The rearrangement links TRBV2 to TRBJ2-3; checking the TCRdb D call of TRBD2 is not possible without DNA. Per germline, CDR1 SNHLY and CDR2 FYNNEI. The CDR3 covers 13 residues. The CDR3 sequence is CASRGLASYTQYF.

The rearrangement links TRBV7-9 to TRBJ2-7; the TCRdb call, TRBD1, lacks DNA for checking. This CDR3 has 17 residues. Germline V gene lookup returns CDR1 SEHNR and CDR2 FQNEAQ (reference sequence). The CDR3 sequence: CASSSVKGRTDSYEQYF.

The rearrangement joins TRBV4-3 to TRBJ2-5; lacking DNA, the TRBD1 call made by TCRdb goes unchecked. The CDR3 has 17 residues. Germline V lookup: CDR1 LGHNA, CDR2 YSLEER. CDR3 sequence: CASSQVGSSGGAETQYF.

The chain is built from TRBV6-2 or TRBV6-3 and TRBJ1-2. The CDR3 is 14 amino acids. Germline lookup yields CDR1 MNHEY and CDR2 SVGEGT. This CDR3 reads CASSRGPLRGGYTF.

The gene calls are TRBV15 and TRBJ1-4; TCRdb's D call, TRBD1, is unchecked because there is no DNA. Germline CDR1 and CDR2: LNHNV and YYDKDF (reference sequence). The CDR3 loop spans 16 amino acids. CDR3 protein: CATSRDVGAWAEKLFF.

The CDR3: CASSLVGRGPTGELFF. The chain combines TRBV7-2 with TRBJ2-2; the TRBD1 assignment by TCRdb is unverifiable without DNA. Looked up from germline, CDR1 is SGHTA and CDR2 is FQGNSA. The CDR3 is 16 residues long. Full variable domain (missing parts from reference TRBV7-2 and TRBJ2-2): GAGVSQSPSNKVTEKGKDVELRCDPISGHTALYWYRQSLGQGLEFLIYFQGNSAPDKSGLPSDRFSAERTGGSVSTLTIQRTQQEDSAVYLCASSLVGRGPTGELFFGEGSRLTVL.

This sequence joins TRBV7-9 and TRBJ1-2; TCRdb indicates TRBD1, and absent DNA this call remains unverified. Germline CDR1 and CDR2: SEHNR and FQNEAQ (reference sequence). CDR3 length: 16 residues. The CDR3 region is CASSLVGTAQNDGYTF.

The chain employs TRBV6-1 and TRBJ2-7; TCRdb indicates TRBD2, and absent DNA this call remains unverified. This CDR3 region has 15 residues. Germline V CDR1 and CDR2: MNHNS, SASEGT. The CDR3 sequence is CASSETRAVSYEQYF.

V and J are TRBV3-1 and TRBJ2-7; TCRdb's assignment of TRBD1 cannot be checked, as there is no DNA. The V gene's germline CDR1 is LGHDT and CDR2 YNNKEL (reference sequence). This CDR3 has 14 residues. CDR3 region: CASSFGTGHYEQYF.

This chain uses TRBV19 with TRBJ1-1; with no DNA, the TCRdb D assignment of TRBD1 cannot be verified. This CDR3 has 14 amino acids. Germline lookup yields CDR1 LNHDA and CDR2 SQIVND (reference sequence). CDR3 region: CASSGGGGASEAFF. Filled out from reference TRBV19 and TRBJ1-1, the complete variable domain reads DGGITQSPKYLFRKEGQNVTLSCEQNLNHDAMYWYRQDPGQGLRLIYYSQIVNDFQKGDIAEGYSVSREKKESFPLTVTSAQKNPTAFYLCASSGGGGASEAFFGQGTRLTVV.

The V gene is TRBV29-1, the J gene TRBJ2-7. Germline-derived CDR1 and CDR2 are SQVTM and ANQGSEA. The length of the CDR3 is 13 residues. CDR3 sequence reads: CSVEQPGSYEQYF.

The chain employs TRBV25-1 and TRBJ1-1. Germline CDR1 MGHDK, CDR2 SYGVNS. There are 12 residues in the CDR3. The CDR3 loop is CASQLGNTEAFF.

The rearrangement uses TRBV20-1 and TRBJ2-7; TCRdb outputs TRBD1, but without DNA this stays unchecked. CDR3 length equals 13 residues. In germline, CDR1 is DFQATT, CDR2 SNEGSKA (reference sequence). The chain's CDR3 is CSARDPGGYEQYF.

The rearrangement uses TRBV11-2 and TRBJ2-1. The CDR3 sequence is 13 residues long. Germline V lookup: CDR1 SGHAT, CDR2 FQNNGV. This CDR3 reads CASSLDLYNEQFF.

The chain carries TRBV4-1 and TRBJ2-7; TCRdb calls TRBD1, which cannot be checked without DNA. The CDR3 runs 13 residues. In germline, CDR1 is MGHRA, CDR2 YSYEKL. CDR3 region: CASSQGGDYEQYF.

The chain recombines TRBV20-1 with TRBJ2-7; TCRdb designates TRBD1, a call that cannot be tested without DNA. From germline, CDR1 is DFQATT and CDR2 SNEGSKA (reference sequence). The CDR3 consists of 15 residues. The CDR3 here is CSARIWTGGAYEQYF.

The V call is TRBV6-5, the J call TRBJ2-5; TCRdb calls TRBD2, which cannot be checked without DNA. Germline loops: CDR1 MNHEY, CDR2 SVGAGI. This CDR3 region has 13 residues. CDR3 loop: CASSPDFQETQYF.

J is TRBJ2-1 and V is TRBV20-1; TCRdb's D gene call, TRBD2, goes unchecked for lack of DNA. This CDR3 comprises 11 residues. Looked up from germline, CDR1 is DFQATT and CDR2 is SNEGSKA (reference sequence). CDR3 protein: CSAKGLASQFF.

V usage is TRBV3-1 and J usage is TRBJ1-5; TCRdb's D call, TRBD1, is unchecked because there is no DNA. CDR3 length: 15 residues. From germline, CDR1 is LGHDT and CDR2 YNNKEL (reference sequence). CDR3 sequence reads: CASSQDRGSNQPQHF.

The V gene is TRBV9, the J gene TRBJ2-1; absent DNA, TCRdb's TRBD1 call cannot be checked. The CDR3 spans 12 residues. From germline, CDR1 is SGDLS and CDR2 YYNGEE. This CDR3 is CASSVNMGELIF.

The chain has TRBV3-1 and TRBJ2-1; TCRdb's D call of TRBD1 is untestable without DNA. Looked up from germline, CDR1 is LGHDT and CDR2 is YNNKEL (reference sequence). CDR3 size: 15 residues. The CDR3 sequence: CASSPGTGEYNEQFF.

This rearrangement joins TRBV9 to TRBJ2-1; TCRdb's D call of TRBD1 is untestable without DNA. The CDR3 sequence is 17 residues long. Germline V gene sequence: CDR1 SGDLS, CDR2 YYNGEE. The CDR3 protein is CASSVASSGGFHNEQFF.

V is TRBV2 and J is TRBJ2-7; as DNA is missing, the TRBD1 call by TCRdb cannot be tested. The CDR3 is 17 amino acids. Germline V gene lookup returns CDR1 SNHLY and CDR2 FYNNEI. CDR3 residues: CASGQGLGQGPTYEQYF.

The chain links TRBV12-3 or TRBV12-4 to TRBJ2-3; TCRdb names TRBD1, which stays unverified in the absence of DNA. The CDR3 length is 12 residues. This chain's CDR3 is CASSPPGVTQYF.

The chain employs TRBV11-3 and TRBJ2-7; without DNA, the TCRdb call of TRBD1 cannot be checked. CDR1 is SGHNT, CDR2 YENEEA, per germline. CDR3 length: 12 residues. The CDR3 reads CASGDRDNEQYF.

The rearrangement uses TRBV6-5 and TRBJ2-7; TCRdb outputs TRBD1, but without DNA this stays unchecked. This CDR3 region has 13 residues. Germline CDR1 is MNHEY and CDR2 is SVGAGI. This chain's CDR3 is CASSYSDGREQYF.

The V and J genes are TRBV5-1 and TRBJ2-5; TCRdb's D call, TRBD1, is unchecked because there is no DNA. CDR3 length: 14 residues. Germline CDR1 reads SGHRS; CDR2 reads YFSETQ. The chain's CDR3 is CASSFNRGQETQYF.

The rearrangement links TRBV7-3 to TRBJ2-3; the TRBD2 assignment by TCRdb is unverifiable without DNA. CDR1 is SGHTA and CDR2 is FQGTGA in the germline V gene. The CDR3 covers 15 residues. CDR3 residues: CASSPSGIRGDTQYF.

This chain connects TRBV20-1 to TRBJ2-1. The CDR3 is made up of 16 amino acids. Germline V gene lookup returns CDR1 DFQATT and CDR2 SNEGSKA (reference sequence). CDR3 sequence reads: CSARDPGTGLYNEQFF.

The rearrangement uses TRBV29-1 and TRBJ2-7; as DNA is missing, the TRBD1 call by TCRdb cannot be tested. The CDR3 extends over 13 amino acids. The germline V gene encodes CDR1 SQVTM and CDR2 ANQGSEA. The CDR3: CSAATGGSYEQYF.

V usage is TRBV3-1 and J usage is TRBJ2-5; TCRdb calls TRBD2, which cannot be checked without DNA. Looked up from germline, CDR1 is LGHDT and CDR2 is YNNKEL (reference sequence). The CDR3 sequence is 17 residues long. The CDR3 here is CASSQENLAGREETQYF.